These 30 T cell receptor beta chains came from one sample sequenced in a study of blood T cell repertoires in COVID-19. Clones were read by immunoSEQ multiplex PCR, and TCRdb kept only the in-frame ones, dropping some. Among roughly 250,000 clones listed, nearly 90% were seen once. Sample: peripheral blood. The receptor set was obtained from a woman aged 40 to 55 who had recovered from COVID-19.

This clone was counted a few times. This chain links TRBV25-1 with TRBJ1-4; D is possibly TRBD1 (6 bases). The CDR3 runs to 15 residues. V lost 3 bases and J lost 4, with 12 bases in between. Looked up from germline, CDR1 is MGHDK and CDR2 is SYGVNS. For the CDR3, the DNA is TGTGCCAGCAGTGATTGGGGGGGCTTTAATGAAAAACTGTTTTTT. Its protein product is CASSDWGGFNEKLFF.

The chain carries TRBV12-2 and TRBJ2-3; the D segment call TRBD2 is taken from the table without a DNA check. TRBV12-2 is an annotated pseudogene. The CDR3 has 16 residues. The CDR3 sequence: CASRLAVAGATDTQYF. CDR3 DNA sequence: TGTGCAAGTCGCTTAGCAGTAGCGGGGGCCACAGATACGCAGTATTTT.

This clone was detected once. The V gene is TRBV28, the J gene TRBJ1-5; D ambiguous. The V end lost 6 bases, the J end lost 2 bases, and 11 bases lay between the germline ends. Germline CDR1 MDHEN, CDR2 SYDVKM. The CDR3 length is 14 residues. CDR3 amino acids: CASSLLVGNQPQHF. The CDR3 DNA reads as TGTGCCAGCAGCCTACTCGTTGGCAATCAGCCCCAGCATTTT.

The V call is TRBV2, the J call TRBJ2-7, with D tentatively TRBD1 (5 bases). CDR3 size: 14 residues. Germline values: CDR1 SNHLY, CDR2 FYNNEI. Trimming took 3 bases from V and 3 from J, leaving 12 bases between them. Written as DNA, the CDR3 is TGTGCCAGCAGTGAGGGCAGTCAGGGCTACGAGCAGTACTTC. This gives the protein CASSEGSQGYEQYF.

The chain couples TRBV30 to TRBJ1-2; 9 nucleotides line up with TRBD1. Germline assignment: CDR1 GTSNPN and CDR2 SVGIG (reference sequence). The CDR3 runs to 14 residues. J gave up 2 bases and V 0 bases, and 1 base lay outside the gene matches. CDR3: CAWSVDRGNYGYTF. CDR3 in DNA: TGTGCCTGGAGTGTTGACAGGGGGAACTATGGCTACACCTTC.

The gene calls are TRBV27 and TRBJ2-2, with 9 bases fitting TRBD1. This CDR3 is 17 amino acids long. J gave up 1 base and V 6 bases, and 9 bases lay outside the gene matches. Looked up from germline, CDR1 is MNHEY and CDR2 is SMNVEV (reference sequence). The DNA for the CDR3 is TGTGCCAGCAGCTGGGGACAGGGAATTGGGAACACCGGGGAGCTGTTTTTT. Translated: CASSWGQGIGNTGELFF.

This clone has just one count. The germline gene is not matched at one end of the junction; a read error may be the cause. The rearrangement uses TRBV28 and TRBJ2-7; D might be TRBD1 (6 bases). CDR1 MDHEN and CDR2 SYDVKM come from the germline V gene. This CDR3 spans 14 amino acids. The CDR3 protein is CASSQVPARGQLFF. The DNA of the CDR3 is TGTGCCAGCAGCCAAGTTCCCGCCCGGGGACAACTATTCTTC.

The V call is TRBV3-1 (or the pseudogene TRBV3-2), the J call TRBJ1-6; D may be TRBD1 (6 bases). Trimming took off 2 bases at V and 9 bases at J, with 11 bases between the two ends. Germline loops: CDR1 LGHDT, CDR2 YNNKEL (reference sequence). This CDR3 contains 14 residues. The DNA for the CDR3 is TGTGCCAGCAGCCAAAGGACAGAGTTTTCACCCCTCCACTTT. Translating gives CASSQRTEFSPLHF.

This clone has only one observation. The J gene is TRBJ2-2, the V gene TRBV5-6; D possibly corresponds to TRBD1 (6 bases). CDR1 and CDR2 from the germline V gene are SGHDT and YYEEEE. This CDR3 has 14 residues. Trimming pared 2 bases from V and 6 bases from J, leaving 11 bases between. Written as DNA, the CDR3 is TGTGCCAGCAGCTTAGGACAGTGGGCCGGGGAGCTGTTTTTT. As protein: CASSLGQWAGELFF.

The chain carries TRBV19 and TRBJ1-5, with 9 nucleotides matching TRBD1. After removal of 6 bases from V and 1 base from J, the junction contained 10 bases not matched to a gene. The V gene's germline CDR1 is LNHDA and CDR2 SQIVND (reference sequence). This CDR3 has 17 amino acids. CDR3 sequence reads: CASSDRQGGRSNQPQHF. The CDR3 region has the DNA TGTGCCAGTAGCGATAGACAGGGGGGGCGAAGCAATCAGCCCCAGCATTTT.

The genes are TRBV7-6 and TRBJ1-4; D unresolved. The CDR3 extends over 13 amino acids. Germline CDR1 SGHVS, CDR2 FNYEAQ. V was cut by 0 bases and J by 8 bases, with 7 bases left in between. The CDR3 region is CASSLASTEKLFF. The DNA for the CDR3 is TGTGCCAGCAGCTTAGCGAGTACCGAAAAACTGTTTTTT.

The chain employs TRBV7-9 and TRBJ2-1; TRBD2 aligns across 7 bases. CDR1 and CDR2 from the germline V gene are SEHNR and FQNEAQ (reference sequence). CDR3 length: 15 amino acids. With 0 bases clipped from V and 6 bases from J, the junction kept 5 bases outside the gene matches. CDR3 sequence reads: CASSLASSGGNEQFF. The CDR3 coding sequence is TGTGCCAGCAGCTTAGCGAGTTCGGGGGGCAATGAGCAGTTCTTC.

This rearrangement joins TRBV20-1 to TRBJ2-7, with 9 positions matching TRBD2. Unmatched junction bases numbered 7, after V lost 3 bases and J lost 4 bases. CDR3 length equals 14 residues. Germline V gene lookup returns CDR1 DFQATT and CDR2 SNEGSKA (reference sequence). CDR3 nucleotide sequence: TGCAGTGCTAGTAGGGCGGGAGGGCCTTACGAGCAGTACTTC. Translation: CSASRAGGPYEQYF.

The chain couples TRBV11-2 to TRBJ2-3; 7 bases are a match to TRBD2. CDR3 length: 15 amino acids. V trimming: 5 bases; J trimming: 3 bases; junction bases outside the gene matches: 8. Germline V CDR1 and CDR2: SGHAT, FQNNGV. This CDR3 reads CASSQSGGRTDTQYF. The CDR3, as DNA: TGTGCCAGCAGCCAGTCCGGCGGGAGAACAGATACGCAGTATTTT.

CDR3 region: CAWSGGGTYSNQPQHF. The CDR3 coding sequence is TGTGCCTGGAGTGGGGGGGGAACGTATAGCAATCAGCCCCAGCATTTT. The chain recombines TRBV30 with TRBJ1-5, with a tentative D call TRBD1 (5 bases). With 1 base removed from V and 0 bases from J, the gap between germline ends came to 13 bases. Germline CDR1 GTSNPN, CDR2 SVGIG (reference sequence). The CDR3 covers 16 residues.

The CDR3 here is CASSVYRDDNEQFF. The CDR3 coding sequence is TGTGCCAGCAGCGTTTACAGGGATGACAATGAGCAGTTCTTC. The gene calls are TRBV7-2 and TRBJ2-1; D is perhaps TRBD1 (6 bases). The V and J ends lost 5 bases and 5 bases respectively, with 13 bases between them. CDR1 and CDR2 from the germline V gene are SGHTA and FQGNSA. This CDR3 is built from 14 residues.

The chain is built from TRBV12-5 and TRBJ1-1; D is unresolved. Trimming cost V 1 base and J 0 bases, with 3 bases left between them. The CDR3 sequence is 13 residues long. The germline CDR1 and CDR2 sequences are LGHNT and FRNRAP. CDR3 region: CASGLAMNTEAFF. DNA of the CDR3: TGTGCTAGTGGTTTGGCTATGAACACTGAAGCTTTCTTT.

CDR3 region: CASSLGETGAYGYTF. DNA of the CDR3: TGTGCCAGCAGCTTAGGCGAGACAGGAGCTTATGGCTACACCTTC. This chain uses TRBV7-9 with TRBJ1-2, with a weak D call TRBD1 (6 bases). The CDR3 totals 15 residues. V lost 1 base and J 5 bases, leaving 14 bases between the germline ends. In germline, CDR1 is SEHNR, CDR2 FQNEAQ (reference sequence).

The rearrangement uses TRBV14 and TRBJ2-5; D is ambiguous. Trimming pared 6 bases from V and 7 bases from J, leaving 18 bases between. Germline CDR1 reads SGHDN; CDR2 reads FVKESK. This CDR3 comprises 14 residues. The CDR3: CASSPSDKYGTQYF. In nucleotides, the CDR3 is TGTGCCAGCAGTCCGTCAGACAAGTATGGGACCCAGTACTTC.

CDR3 DNA: TGTGCCTGGAGTGTACTAGCGGGAGGGCAAGAGACCCAGTACTTC. Encoded protein: CAWSVLAGGQETQYF. The gene calls are TRBV30 and TRBJ2-5; 13 bases map to TRBD2. Trimming took 0 bases from V and 2 from J; bases not matched to a gene: 0. This CDR3 has 15 residues. Per the germline V gene, CDR1 is GTSNPN and CDR2 is SVGIG (reference sequence).

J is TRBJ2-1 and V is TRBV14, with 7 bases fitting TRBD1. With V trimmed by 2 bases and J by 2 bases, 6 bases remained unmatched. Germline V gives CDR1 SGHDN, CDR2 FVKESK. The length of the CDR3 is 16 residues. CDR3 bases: TGTGCCAGCAGCCAAAACCCAGGGGGTACCTACAATGAGCAGTTCTTC. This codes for CASSQNPGGTYNEQFF.

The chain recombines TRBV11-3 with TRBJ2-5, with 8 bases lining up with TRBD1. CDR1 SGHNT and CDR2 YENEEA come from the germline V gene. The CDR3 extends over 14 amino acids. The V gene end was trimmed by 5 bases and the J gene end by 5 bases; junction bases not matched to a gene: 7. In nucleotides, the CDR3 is TGTGCCAGCAGCCCTCAGGGGGCCGAGGAGACCCAGTACTTC. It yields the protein CASSPQGAEETQYF.

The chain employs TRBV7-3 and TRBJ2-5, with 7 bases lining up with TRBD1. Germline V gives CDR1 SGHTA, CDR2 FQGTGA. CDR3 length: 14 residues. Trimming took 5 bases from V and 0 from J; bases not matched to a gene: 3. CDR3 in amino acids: CASSPQGYQETQYF. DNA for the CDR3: TGTGCCAGCAGCCCACAGGGGTACCAAGAGACCCAGTACTTC.

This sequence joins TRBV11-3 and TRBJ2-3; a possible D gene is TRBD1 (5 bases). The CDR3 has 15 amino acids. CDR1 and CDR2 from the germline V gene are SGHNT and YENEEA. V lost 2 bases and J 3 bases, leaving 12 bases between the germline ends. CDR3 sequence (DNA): TGTGCCAGCAGCTTATCTGGCAGGGTTACAGATACGCAGTATTTT. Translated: CASSLSGRVTDTQYF. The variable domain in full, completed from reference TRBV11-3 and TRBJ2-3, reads EAGVVQSPRYKIIEKKQPVAFWCNPISGHNTLYWYLQNLGQGPELLIRYENEEAVDDSQLPKDRFSAERLKGVDSTLKIQPAELGDSAVYLCASSLSGRVTDTQYFGPGTRLTVL.

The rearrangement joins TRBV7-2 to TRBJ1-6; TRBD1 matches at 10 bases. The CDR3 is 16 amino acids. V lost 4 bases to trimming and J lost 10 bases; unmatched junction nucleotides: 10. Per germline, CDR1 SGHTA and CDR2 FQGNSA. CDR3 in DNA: TGTGCCAGCAGCTATTCCGGGACAGGGGTAGGATCACCCCTCCACTTT. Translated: CASSYSGTGVGSPLHF.

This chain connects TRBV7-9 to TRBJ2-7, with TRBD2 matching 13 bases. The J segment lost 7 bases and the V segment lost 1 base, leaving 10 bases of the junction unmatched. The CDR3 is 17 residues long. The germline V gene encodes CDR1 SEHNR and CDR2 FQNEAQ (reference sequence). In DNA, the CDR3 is TGTGCCAGCAGCTTAGGCGTTAACGGACTAGCGGGAGTAGAGCAGTACTTC. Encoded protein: CASSLGVNGLAGVEQYF.

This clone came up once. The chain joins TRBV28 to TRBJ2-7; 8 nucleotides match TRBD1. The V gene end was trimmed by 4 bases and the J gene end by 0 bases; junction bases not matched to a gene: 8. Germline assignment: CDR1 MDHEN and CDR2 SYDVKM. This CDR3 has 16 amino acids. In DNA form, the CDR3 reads TGTGCCAGCAGTTCACCCCGGGACAGGTACTCCTACGAGCAGTACTTC. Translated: CASSSPRDRYSYEQYF.

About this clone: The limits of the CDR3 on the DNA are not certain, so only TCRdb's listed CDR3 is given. CDR3 protein: CASSPVASGSAF. V usage is TRBV7-8 and J usage is TRBJ2-7; the table's D call, TRBD2, has no DNA check behind it. Inclusive of both ends, the CDR3 amounts to 12 amino acids. Germline V gives CDR1 SGHVS, CDR2 FQNEAQ.

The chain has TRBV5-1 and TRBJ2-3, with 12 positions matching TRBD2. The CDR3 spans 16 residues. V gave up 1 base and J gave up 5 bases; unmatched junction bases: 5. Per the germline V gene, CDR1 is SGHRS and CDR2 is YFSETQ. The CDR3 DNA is TGCGCCAGCAGCTTGTTGGCTAGCGGGAGGGTAGATACGCAGTATTTT. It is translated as CASSLLASGRVDTQYF. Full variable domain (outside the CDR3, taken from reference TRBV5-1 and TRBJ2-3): KAGVTQTPRYLIKTRGQQVTLSCSPISGHRSVSWYQQTPGQGLQFLFEYFSETQRNKGNFPGRFSGRQFSNSRSEMNVSTLELGDSALYLCASSLLASGRVDTQYFGPGTRLTVL.

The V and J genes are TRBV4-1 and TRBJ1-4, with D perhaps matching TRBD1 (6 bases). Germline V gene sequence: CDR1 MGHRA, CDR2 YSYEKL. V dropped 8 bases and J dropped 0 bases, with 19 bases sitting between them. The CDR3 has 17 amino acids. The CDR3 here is CASAPQGRGSTNEKLFF. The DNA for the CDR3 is TGCGCCAGCGCCCCGCAGGGCAGGGGATCAACTAATGAAAAACTGTTTTTT.